This entry lists 11 T cell receptor beta chains sequenced from one sample in a study of T cells in localized non-small cell lung cancer. Measured with immunoSEQ multiplex PCR; TCRdb has only the in-frame clones, and not every one. The table lists 30,000 to 40,000 clones, roughly 80% of them singletons, with around a sixth in the top ten. The specimen was peripheral blood, collected before any cancer treatment. These TCRs come from a male donor older than 55 with stage III squamous cell lung carcinoma.

The chain couples TRBV25-1 to TRBJ2-7; TRBD2 might be the D (6 bases). Per the germline V gene, CDR1 is MGHDK and CDR2 is SYGVNS. V was pared by 11 bases and J by 3 bases, with 11 bases between. The CDR3 length is 11 residues. The CDR3 nucleotides read TGTGCCGTGGAGGGCGGCTACGAGCAGTACTTC. This codes for CAVEGGYEQYF.

V and J are TRBV29-1 and TRBJ2-6; D not resolved. The CDR3 length is 16 residues. Germline CDR1 SQVTM, CDR2 ANQGSEA. V was cut by 7 bases and J by 0 bases, with 16 bases left in between. CDR3 coding DNA: TGCAGCGCGACCTTGGAGTGGAGCTCTGGGGCCAACGTCCTGACTTTC. It translates to CSATLEWSSGANVLTF.

The chain employs TRBV2 and TRBJ1-5; D is uncertain. Germline CDR1 SNHLY, CDR2 FYNNEI. V lost 4 bases and J 0 bases, leaving 13 bases between the germline ends. The CDR3 consists of 16 residues. The CDR3 nucleotides are TGTGCCAGCAGTGTAAGGTCCCACAGTAGCAATCAGCCCCAGCATTTT. It encodes CASSVRSHSSNQPQHF.

The V call is TRBV5-1, the J call TRBJ1-4, with 8 bases fitting TRBD1. V dropped 0 bases and J dropped 8; count of bases not matched to a gene: 3. This CDR3 is built from 14 residues. Per germline, CDR1 SGHRS and CDR2 YFSETQ. CDR3 nucleotide sequence: TGCGCCAGCAGCTTGGCAGGACAGGGAGAAAAACTGTTTTTT. Its protein product is CASSLAGQGEKLFF.

This chain joins TRBV4-2 and TRBJ2-1, with TRBD1 identical over 10 bases. CDR1 and CDR2 from the germline V gene are LGHNA and YNFKEQ. This CDR3 has 18 amino acids. The ends lost 0 bases at V and 5 bases at J; junction bases unmatched: 10. DNA for the CDR3: TGTGCCAGCAGCCAAGATCCCACCGGGACAGGGGCCCACAATGAGCAGTTCTTC. Amino acids: CASSQDPTGTGAHNEQFF.

This sequence joins TRBV5-1 and TRBJ1-3; D is ambiguous. The CDR3 has 14 residues. V shed 4 bases and J shed 0 bases, with 8 bases lying between them. Germline values: CDR1 SGHRS, CDR2 YFSETQ. The CDR3 region is CASSLTGSGNTIYF. Here the CDR3 DNA reads TGCGCCAGCAGCCTTACGGGCTCTGGAAACACCATATATTTT.

This clone was observed a few times. V gene TRBV5-1 combines with J gene TRBJ2-1; possibly TRBD1 for D (6 bases). The ends were cut back, 2 bases at V and 5 bases at J, with 14 bases in the middle. The V gene's germline CDR1 is SGHRS and CDR2 YFSETQ. The CDR3 spans 15 residues. The CDR3 nucleotides read TGCGCCAGCAGCTTAACCGGGACATACAACAATGAGCAGTTCTTC. Its protein product is CASSLTGTYNNEQFF.

The chain joins TRBV2 to TRBJ2-1, with D unclear. This CDR3 contains 12 residues. Germline V gene lookup returns CDR1 SNHLY and CDR2 FYNNEI. V lost 7 bases and J 3 bases, leaving 7 bases between the germline ends. CDR3 region: CASTINYNEQFF. The CDR3 DNA is TGTGCCAGCACGATAAACTACAATGAGCAGTTCTTC.

This chain connects TRBV10-2 to TRBJ2-7; 9 positions agree with TRBD2. Germline CDR1 WSHSY, CDR2 SAAADI. This CDR3 has 14 residues. V trimming: 4 bases; J trimming: 2 bases; junction bases outside the gene matches: 3. CDR3: CASSVAGGPYEQYF. DNA for the CDR3: TGCGCCAGCAGTGTGGCGGGAGGGCCCTACGAGCAGTACTTC.

The rearrangement links TRBV7-2 to TRBJ2-1; no reliable D call. Germline CDR1 is SGHTA and CDR2 is FQGNSA. The V gene lost 4 bases and the J gene lost 2 bases, with 12 bases spanning the gap. The length of the CDR3 is 15 residues. The CDR3 region is CASSSEGYPYNEQFF. The DNA of the CDR3 is TGTGCCAGCAGCTCCGAAGGGTATCCCTACAATGAGCAGTTCTTC.

The gene calls are TRBV29-1 and TRBJ1-2; no reliable D call. Germline-derived CDR1 and CDR2 are SQVTM and ANQGSEA. Trimming took off 3 bases at V and 6 bases at J, with 11 bases between the two ends. The CDR3 loop spans 12 amino acids. The CDR3, as DNA: TGCAGCGTTGAGAGTCCTAGGGATGGCTACACCTTC. Its protein is CSVESPRDGYTF.